These 9 T cell receptor beta chains were sequenced from one sample in a study of regulatory T cells in long-lasting Graves disease. Time point defined: newly diagnosed GD, antithyroid drugs for less than 3 months. The TCR library was prepared using RNA isolated from PBMCs. HTBI primers from iRepertoire and Arm-PCR of CDR3 regions yielded the TCR beta libraries. Using its own MiXCR run on the multiplex PCR reads, TCRdb lists one record per CDR3 protein. The sample shows 350,000 to 500,000 distinct CDR3 sequences, 14% of them seen only once. This sample was shared with a second study, whose subject was T cells in Graves' hyperthyroidism and ophthalmopathy.

This specimen was peripheral blood mononuclear cells (PBMCs), taken at new diagnosis, from a patient treated with antithyroid drugs. These receptors were obtained from a woman between 45 and 60 years old with Graves disease.

To note about this clonotype: A far larger clone is only one base removed, so a read error is likely. The conserved phenylalanine or tryptophan is not found at the CDR3 terminus, so this likely reflects a read error. The chain is built from TRBV6-9 and TRBJ2-6; the D gene is possibly TRBD2 (7 bases). Trimming removed 4 bases from V and 0 bases from J, with 22 bases in between. Germline loops: CDR1 MNHGY, CDR2 SVAAGI. The CDR3 spans 20 residues. The CDR3 spells CASSSPTAGEGISGANVLTL. The CDR3 DNA reads as TGTGCCAGCAGTTCCCCGACGGCAGGGGAGGGAATCTCTGGGGCCAACGTCCTGACTCTC.

This clonotype has a count of ten or more. The genes are TRBV5-1 and TRBJ1-1, with unresolved D. CDR1 and CDR2 from the germline V gene are SGHRS and YFSETQ. Trimming pared 0 bases from V and 1 base from J, leaving 10 bases between. This CDR3 region has 15 residues. Here the CDR3 reads CASSLAAVPNTEAFF. The CDR3 bases are TGCGCCAGCAGCTTGGCCGCGGTCCCGAACACTGAAGCTTTCTTT.

This clonotype was seen more than once but under ten times. The CDR3 spells CASSLVGAPYSNQPQHF. CDR3 DNA: TGTGCCAGCAGCTTAGTAGGGGCACCTTATAGCAATCAGCCCCAGCATTTT. The chain is built from TRBV7-2 and TRBJ1-5; weak D call: TRBD1 (5 bases). Germline V CDR1 and CDR2: SGHTA, FQGNSA. This CDR3 has 17 residues. V lost 1 base, J lost 0 bases, and 13 bases lay in between.

The chain has TRBV18 and TRBJ2-1, with D perhaps being TRBD1 or TRBD2 (5 bases each). Trimming left V 5 bases short and J 7 bases short, with 15 bases between. The germline CDR1 and CDR2 sequences are KGHSH and LQKENI. The CDR3 is made up of 14 amino acids. The CDR3 coding sequence is TGTGCCAGCTCAAGGGACGCCCAAGGAAATGAGCAGTTCTTC. This codes for CASSRDAQGNEQFF. Variable domain in full (rest from reference TRBV18 and TRBJ2-1): NAGVMQNPRHLVRRRGQEARLRCSPMKGHSHVYWYRQLPEEGLKFMVYLQKENIIDESGMPKERFSAEFPKEGPSILRIQQVVRGDSAAYFCASSRDAQGNEQFFGPGTRLTVL.

V usage is TRBV29-1 and J usage is TRBJ2-3; 7 bases map to TRBD2. The length of the CDR3 is 14 residues. The J segment lost 2 bases and the V segment lost 5 bases, leaving 7 bases of the junction unmatched. Germline-derived CDR1 and CDR2 are SQVTM and ANQGSEA. CDR3 nucleotides: TGCAGCGTTCGGCCTAGCGGCTACACAGATACGCAGTATTTT. Its translation: CSVRPSGYTDTQYF.

The sample holds many counts of this clonotype. The rearrangement uses TRBV10-3 and TRBJ1-4; no reliable D call. The germline gives CDR1 ENHRY, CDR2 SYGVKD. This CDR3 spans 16 amino acids. V was trimmed by 1 base and J by 0 bases, leaving 9 bases between them. CDR3 region: CAISEWKPATNEKLFF. The CDR3 nucleotides are TGTGCCATCAGTGAGTGGAAGCCCGCAACTAATGAAAAACTGTTTTTT.

This clonotype was counted only a few times. The chain couples TRBV28 to TRBJ2-7; D is uncertain. The CDR3 sequence is 12 residues long. V was cut by 5 bases and J by 6 bases, with 11 bases left in between. Germline V gene sequence: CDR1 MDHEN, CDR2 SYDVKM. DNA for the CDR3: TGTGCCAGCAGTCTCGGGCGGTTCGAGCAGTACTTC. As protein: CASSLGRFEQYF.

V and J are TRBV5-8 and TRBJ2-2, with 12 bases fitting TRBD2. V lost 4 bases, J lost 7 bases, and 8 bases stayed unmatched. There are 16 residues in the CDR3. The germline CDR1 and CDR2 sequences are SGHTS and YDEGEE. The CDR3 region has the DNA TGTGCCAGCAGCGCTAGCGGGAGGGCCGATATCGGGGAGCTGTTTTTT. Its protein is CASSASGRADIGELFF. Full variable domain (missing parts from reference TRBV5-8 and TRBJ2-2): EAGVTQSPTHLIKTRGQQATLRCSPISGHTSVYWYQQALGLGLQFLLWYDEGEERNRGNFPPRFSGRQFPNYSSELNVNALELEDSALYLCASSASGRADIGELFFGEGSRLTVL.

The gene calls are TRBV4-1 and TRBJ2-4; 7 bases are a match to TRBD2. Trimming removed 2 bases from V and 4 bases from J; junction bases left unmatched: 5. The V gene's germline CDR1 is MGHRA and CDR2 YSYEKL. This CDR3 region has 15 residues. The CDR3 DNA follows: TGCGCCAGCAGCCAACCACCTAGCGGAAAAAACATTCAGTACTTC. Protein sequence: CASSQPPSGKNIQYF.